One sample yielded the 11 T cell receptor beta chains listed below, sequenced in a study of cytomegalovirus exposure and HLA in healthy donors. The method was immunoSEQ multiplex PCR; TCRdb's version includes in-frame clones alone and lacks a portion of them. In the table there are about 73,000 clones, approximately 96% of which are singletons. Sequenced material: PBMCs. The receptors originated from a man aged 18 to 30 in good health and CMV-seronegative.

The J gene is TRBJ1-4, the V gene TRBV9; 8 bases match TRBD1. The germline CDR1 and CDR2 sequences are SGDLS and YYNGEE. The trim removed 4 bases at V and 0 bases at J, leaving 5 bases unmatched. The CDR3 has 16 amino acids. CDR3 sequence reads: CASSLGQVATNEKLFF. CDR3 in DNA: TGTGCCAGCAGCTTGGGACAGGTTGCAACTAATGAAAAACTGTTTTTT.

V is TRBV5-1 and J is TRBJ1-1, with TRBD1 matching over 11 bases. CDR1 is SGHRS and CDR2 is YFSETQ in the germline V gene. This CDR3 is 15 amino acids long. With 5 bases clipped from V and 1 base from J, the junction kept 4 bases outside the gene matches. For the CDR3, the DNA is TGCGCCAGCAGTTCCGGGACAGGGGGGAACACTGAAGCTTTCTTT. It specifies CASSSGTGGNTEAFF.

This chain links TRBV9 with TRBJ1-4; maybe TRBD1 (5 bases). Trimming pared 0 bases from V and 5 bases from J, leaving 20 bases between. There are 18 residues in the CDR3. The germline gives CDR1 SGDLS, CDR2 YYNGEE. CDR3: CASSVGQSGPGRNEKLFF. The CDR3 DNA sequence: TGTGCCAGCAGCGTAGGCCAGTCGGGGCCGGGGAGGAATGAAAAACTGTTTTTT.

This chain links TRBV6-5 with TRBJ2-7, with 7 bases matching TRBD1. CDR3 size: 15 residues. Germline V gene lookup returns CDR1 MNHEY and CDR2 SVGAGI. The V segment lost 5 bases and the J segment 6 bases; nucleotides outside the gene matches: 13. The CDR3 is CASSLLGTAIGEQYF. The CDR3 DNA reads TGTGCCAGCAGTCTACTGGGGACAGCCATAGGCGAGCAGTACTTC.

The chain couples TRBV9 to TRBJ2-3; a possible D gene is TRBD1 (6 bases). V lost 3 bases to trimming and J lost 1 base, with 15 bases between them. The germline V gene has CDR1 SGDLS and CDR2 YYNGEE. The CDR3 extends over 16 amino acids. CDR3 loop: CASSALTGTRTDTQYF. The CDR3 DNA reads as TGTGCCAGCAGCGCCCTAACAGGGACCCGCACAGATACGCAGTATTTT. The full variable domain, in which reference TRBV9 and TRBJ2-3 provide the parts outside the CDR3, is DSGVTQTPKHLITATGQRVTLRCSPRSGDLSVYWYQQSLDQGLQFLIQYYNGEERAKGNILERFSAQQFPDLHSELNLSSLELGDSALYFCASSALTGTRTDTQYFGPGTRLTVL.

The gene calls are TRBV6-6 and TRBJ2-7, with 10 bases that match TRBD1. After removal of 2 bases from V and 5 bases from J, the junction contained 6 bases not matched to a gene. CDR3 length equals 15 residues. Germline V CDR1 and CDR2: MNHNY, SVGAGI (reference sequence). CDR3 in DNA: TGTGCCAGCAGTTACCCCAGGACAGGGGGACACGAGCAGTACTTC. It codes for CASSYPRTGGHEQYF.

This rearrangement joins TRBV4-3 to TRBJ1-6; 10 bases fit TRBD1. The V gene end was trimmed by 1 base and the J gene end by 10 bases; junction bases not matched to a gene: 4. The CDR3 is made up of 15 amino acids. Germline V gives CDR1 LGHNA, CDR2 YSLEER. The CDR3 DNA reads as TGCGCCAGCAGCCAAGGGGGGACAGGGGACTCACCCCTCCACTTT. Translating gives CASSQGGTGDSPLHF.

Remarks on this clone: Its ends do not fully match the called genes, so a read error is possible. This CDR3 is also generated by other DNA sequences in the sample. The chain carries TRBV19 and TRBJ1-6; D unclear. This CDR3 spans 15 amino acids. CDR1 is LNHDA and CDR2 is SQIVND in the germline V gene (reference sequence). The CDR3: CASRWEGSYNSPLHF. The CDR3 DNA follows: TGTGCCAGTAGATGGGAGGGCTCCTATAATTCACCCCTTCACTTT.

The chain recombines TRBV28 with TRBJ2-3, with 9 bases aligning to TRBD2. This CDR3 has 13 residues. CDR1 and CDR2 (germline): MDHEN, SYDVKM. The CDR3 loop reads CAGGTSRSDTQYF. The CDR3 region has the DNA TGTGCGGGGGGGACTAGCCGTTCCGATACGCAGTATTTT.

This clone came up a few times. The rearrangement uses TRBV6-5 and TRBJ1-5, with 10 bases that match TRBD1. Trimming removed 4 bases from V and 2 bases from J; junction bases left unmatched: 5. Germline V gene lookup returns CDR1 MNHEY and CDR2 SVGAGI. The CDR3 spans 16 residues. The CDR3 spells CASSFGQGDGNQPQHF. As DNA, the CDR3 is TGTGCCAGCAGTTTCGGACAGGGGGATGGCAATCAGCCCCAGCATTTT.

The gene calls are TRBV21-1 and TRBJ2-7; no check of the table's D call, TRBD1, against the DNA was made. TRBV21-1 is annotated as a pseudogene. The CDR3 has 19 amino acids. The CDR3: CATKQGLKRPGQGTYEQYF. DNA of the CDR3: TGTGCCACCAAGCAAGGACTGAAACGACCGGGACAGGGGACCTACGAGCAGTACTTC.